A single sample is the source of the 8 T cell receptor beta chains below, sequenced in a study of HIV-infected patients and healthy controls. Roughly three months, about 14 weeks, into antiretroviral therapy, follow-up blood was collected. All unsorted peripheral T cells were captured because whole blood was used without fractionation. Alpha and beta constant-region primers primed reverse transcription of about 470 ng RNA. Alpha and beta chain libraries were made separately by chain-specific third strand synthesis with multiplexing indices. TCRdb re-derived calls from the 5' RACE reads in MiXCR, one entry per CDR3 protein. Of roughly 6,700 distinct CDR3 sequences in the sample, less than 9% were seen once. The specimen comprised blood, sampled during antiretroviral therapy. These receptors all stem from an adult with HIV infection.

The table lists this clonotype with many counts. The rearrangement links TRBV4-1 to TRBJ2-1, with D perhaps matching TRBD1 (6 bases). Trimming pared 0 bases from V and 2 bases from J, leaving 14 bases between. Germline V gene data show CDR1 as MGHRA and CDR2 as YSYEKL. This CDR3 spans 17 amino acids. For the CDR3, the DNA is TGCGCCAGCAGCCAAGACTATCGGGACAAGGCCTACAATGAGCAGTTCTTC. Translating gives CASSQDYRDKAYNEQFF.

CDR3 protein: CASWGGAGDIQYF. The CDR3 nucleotides are TGTGCCAGCTGGGGGGGAGCCGGGGACATTCAGTACTTC. The chain is built from TRBV5-6 and TRBJ2-4; 7 positions match TRBD2. The CDR3 is 13 amino acids. V was clipped by 7 bases and J by 8 bases; unmatched bases: 9. Germline V gene sequence: CDR1 SGHDT, CDR2 YYEEEE.

This clonotype was recorded many times. The CDR3: CASSLADQSGDEQFF. The CDR3 coding sequence is TGTGCCAGCAGCTTAGCGGACCAATCAGGGGATGAGCAGTTCTTC. This rearrangement joins TRBV7-8 to TRBJ2-1, with D possibly TRBD1 on 6 matching bases. V dropped 0 bases and J dropped 8 bases, with 14 bases sitting between them. This CDR3 has 15 residues. Germline V CDR1 and CDR2: SGHVS, FQNEAQ. The full variable domain, completed using reference TRBV7-8 and TRBJ2-1, is GAGVSQSPRYKVAKRGQDVALRCDPISGHVSLFWYQQALGQGPEFLTYFQNEAQLDKSGLPSDRFFAERPEGSVSTLKIQRTQQEDSAVYLCASSLADQSGDEQFFGPGTRLTVL.

This clonotype is medium-sized. This chain uses TRBV20-1 with TRBJ1-1; possibly TRBD1 for D (5 bases). Trimming removed 6 bases from V and 4 bases from J, with 18 bases in between. CDR1 and CDR2 (germline): DFQATT, SNEGSKA (reference sequence). The CDR3 totals 14 residues. CDR3 amino acids: CSAFLTELFTEAFF. CDR3 DNA sequence: TGCAGTGCCTTTCTGACAGAGCTCTTCACTGAAGCTTTCTTT.

This clonotype was detected ten times or more. CDR3 in amino acids: CASGGHWGNTEAFF. CDR3 nucleotides: TGTGCGTCCGGGGGTCACTGGGGCAACACTGAAGCTTTCTTT. This chain uses TRBV19 with TRBJ1-1; possible D gene TRBD1, 5 bases. The CDR3 has 14 residues. Per the germline V gene, CDR1 is LNHDA and CDR2 is SQIVND (reference sequence).

This clonotype came up many times. V and J are TRBV29-1 and TRBJ1-2; perhaps TRBD1 as D (6 bases). The V end lost 4 bases, the J end lost 5 bases, and 14 bases lay between the germline ends. The CDR3 totals 13 residues. Germline CDR1 SQVTM, CDR2 ANQGSEA. For the CDR3, the DNA is TGCAGCGTTGCAGGGGATTATACTTATGGCTACACCTTC. This codes for CSVAGDYTYGYTF.

In its sample, this clonotype is medium-sized. The rearrangement joins TRBV28 to TRBJ2-3; 14 nucleotides match TRBD2. The CDR3 sequence is 17 residues long. J gave up 4 bases and V 6 bases, and 9 bases lay outside the gene matches. CDR1 is MDHEN, CDR2 SYDVKM, per germline. CDR3 amino acids: CASSTPGTSGGSDTQYF. DNA for the CDR3: TGTGCCAGCAGCACCCCCGGGACTAGCGGGGGTTCAGATACGCAGTATTTT. The complete variable domain, with remaining parts taken from reference TRBV28 and TRBJ2-3, reads DVKVTQSSRYLVKRTGEKVFLECVQDMDHENMFWYRQDPGLGLRLIYFSYDVKMKEKGDIPEGYSVSREKKERFSLILESASTNQTSMYLCASSTPGTSGGSDTQYFGPGTRLTVL.

This clonotype has a count of ten or more. The rearrangement joins TRBV28 to TRBJ2-5; no firm D call. V was cut by 5 bases and J by 0 bases, with 13 bases left in between. The CDR3 totals 15 residues. Looked up from germline, CDR1 is MDHEN and CDR2 is SYDVKM. CDR3 in DNA: TGTGCCAGCAGTGTAGAGAGTACCAACCAAGAGACCCAGTACTTC. Amino acids: CASSVESTNQETQYF.